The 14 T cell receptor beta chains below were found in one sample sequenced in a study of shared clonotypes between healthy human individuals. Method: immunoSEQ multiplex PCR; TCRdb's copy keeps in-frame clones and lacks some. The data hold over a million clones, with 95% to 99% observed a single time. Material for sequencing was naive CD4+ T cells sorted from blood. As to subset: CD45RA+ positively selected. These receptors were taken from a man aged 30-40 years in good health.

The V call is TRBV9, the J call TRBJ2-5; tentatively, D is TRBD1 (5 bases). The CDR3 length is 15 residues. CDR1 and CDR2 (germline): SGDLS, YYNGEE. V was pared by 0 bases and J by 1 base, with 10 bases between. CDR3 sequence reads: CASSVVGTGQETQYF. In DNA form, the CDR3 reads TGTGCCAGCAGCGTAGTAGGTACAGGCCAAGAGACCCAGTACTTC.

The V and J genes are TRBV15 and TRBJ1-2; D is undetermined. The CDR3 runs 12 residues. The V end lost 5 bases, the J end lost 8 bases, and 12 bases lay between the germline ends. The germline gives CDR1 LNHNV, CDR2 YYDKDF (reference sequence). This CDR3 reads CATSSRLGGYTF. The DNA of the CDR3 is TGTGCCACCAGCTCAAGACTCGGCGGCTACACCTTC. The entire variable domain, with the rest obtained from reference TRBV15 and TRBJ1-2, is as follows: DAMVIQNPRYQVTQFGKPVTLSCSQTLNHNVMYWYQQKSSQAPKLLFHYYDKDFNNEADTPDNFQSRRPNTSFCFLDIRSPGLGDTAMYLCATSSRLGGYTFGSGTRLTVV.

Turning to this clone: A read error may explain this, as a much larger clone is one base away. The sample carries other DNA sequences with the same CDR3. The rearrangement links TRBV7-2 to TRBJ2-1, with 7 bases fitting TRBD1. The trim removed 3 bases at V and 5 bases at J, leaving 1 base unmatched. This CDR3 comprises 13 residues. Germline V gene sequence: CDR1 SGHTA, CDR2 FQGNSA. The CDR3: CASSLGQNNEQFF. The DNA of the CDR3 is TGTGCCAGCAGCTTGGGACAGAACAATGAGCAGTTCTTC.

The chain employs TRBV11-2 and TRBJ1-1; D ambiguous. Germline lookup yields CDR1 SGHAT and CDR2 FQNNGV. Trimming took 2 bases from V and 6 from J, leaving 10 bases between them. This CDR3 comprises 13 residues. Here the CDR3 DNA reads TGTGCCAGCAGCTTATTGGGGATACCTGAAGCTTTCTTT. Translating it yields CASSLLGIPEAFF.

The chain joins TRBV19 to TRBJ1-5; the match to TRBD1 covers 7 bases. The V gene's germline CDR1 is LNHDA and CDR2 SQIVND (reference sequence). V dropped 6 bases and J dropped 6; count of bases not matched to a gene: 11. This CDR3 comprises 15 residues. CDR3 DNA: TGTGCCAGTAGCCAGGGGACAGCCAAACGTCAGCCCCAGCATTTT. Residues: CASSQGTAKRQPQHF.

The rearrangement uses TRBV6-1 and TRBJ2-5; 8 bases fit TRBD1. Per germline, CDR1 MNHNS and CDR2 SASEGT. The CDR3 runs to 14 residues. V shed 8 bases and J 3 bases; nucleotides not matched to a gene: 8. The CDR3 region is CASSRQGAEETQYF. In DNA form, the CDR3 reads TGTGCCAGCTCCCGGCAGGGGGCCGAAGAGACCCAGTACTTC.

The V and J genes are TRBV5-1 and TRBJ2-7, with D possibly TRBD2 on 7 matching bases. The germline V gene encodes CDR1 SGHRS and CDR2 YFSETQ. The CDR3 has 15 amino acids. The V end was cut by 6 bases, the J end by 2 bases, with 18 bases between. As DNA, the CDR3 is TGCGCCAGCACCCGGTCGGGCGGGGGCCCCTACGAGCAGTACTTC. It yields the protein CASTRSGGGPYEQYF.

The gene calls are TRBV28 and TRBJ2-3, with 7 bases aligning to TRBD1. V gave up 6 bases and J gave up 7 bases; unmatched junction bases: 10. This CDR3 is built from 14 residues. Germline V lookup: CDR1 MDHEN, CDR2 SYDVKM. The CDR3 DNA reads TGTGCCAGCAGCGAATTCTCAGGGGGATATACGCAGTATTTT. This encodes CASSEFSGGYTQYF.

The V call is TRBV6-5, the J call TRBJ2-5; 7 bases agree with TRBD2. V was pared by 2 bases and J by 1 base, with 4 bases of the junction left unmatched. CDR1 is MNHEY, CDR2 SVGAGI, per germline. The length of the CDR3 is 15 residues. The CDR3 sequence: CASSYGASGQETQYF. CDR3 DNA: TGTGCCAGCAGTTACGGTGCTAGCGGCCAAGAGACCCAGTACTTC.

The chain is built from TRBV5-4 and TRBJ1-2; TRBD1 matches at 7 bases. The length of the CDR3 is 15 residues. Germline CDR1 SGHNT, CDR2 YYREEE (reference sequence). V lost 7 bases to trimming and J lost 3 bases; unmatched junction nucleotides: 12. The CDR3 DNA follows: TGTGCCAGCGGCCACAGGGGATGGGGGGACTATGGCTACACCTTC. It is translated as CASGHRGWGDYGYTF.

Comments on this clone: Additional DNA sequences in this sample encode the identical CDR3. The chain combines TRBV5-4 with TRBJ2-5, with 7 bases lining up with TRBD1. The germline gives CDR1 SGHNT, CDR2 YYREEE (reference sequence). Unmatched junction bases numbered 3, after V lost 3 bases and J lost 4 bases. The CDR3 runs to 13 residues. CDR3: CASSSNRGETQYF. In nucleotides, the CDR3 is TGTGCCAGCAGCTCGAACAGGGGAGAGACCCAGTACTTC. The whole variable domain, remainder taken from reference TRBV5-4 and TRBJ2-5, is ETGVTQSPTHLIKTRGQQVTLRCSSQSGHNTVSWYQQALGQGPQFIFQYYREEENGRGNFPPRFSGLQFPNYSSELNVNALELDDSALYLCASSSNRGETQYFGPGTRLLVL.

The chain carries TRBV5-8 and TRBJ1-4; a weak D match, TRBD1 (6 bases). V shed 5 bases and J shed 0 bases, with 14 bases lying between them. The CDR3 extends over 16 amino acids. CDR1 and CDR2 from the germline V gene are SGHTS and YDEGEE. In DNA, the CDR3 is TGTGCCAGCAGTTACAGGGCTGGAGCAACTAATGAAAAACTGTTTTTT. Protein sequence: CASSYRAGATNEKLFF.

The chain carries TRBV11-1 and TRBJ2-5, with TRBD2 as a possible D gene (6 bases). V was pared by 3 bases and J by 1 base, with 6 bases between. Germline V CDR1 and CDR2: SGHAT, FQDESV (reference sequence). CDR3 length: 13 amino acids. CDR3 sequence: CASSLRGQETQYF. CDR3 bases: TGTGCCAGCAGCTTGCGGGGCCAAGAGACCCAGTACTTC.

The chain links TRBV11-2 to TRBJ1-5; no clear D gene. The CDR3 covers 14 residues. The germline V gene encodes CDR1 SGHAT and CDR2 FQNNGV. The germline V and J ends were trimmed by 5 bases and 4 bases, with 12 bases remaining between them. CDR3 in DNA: TGTGCCAGCAGCCTCTTTGGAAAAAATCAGCCCCAGCATTTT. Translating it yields CASSLFGKNQPQHF.